The 3 T cell receptor beta chains listed next were all sequenced from one sample in a study of CD8 T cells in ankylosing spondylitis. TCRdb reprocessed the 5' RACE reads via MiXCR and lists one record per CDR3 protein. Seen here are around 180,000 distinct CDR3 sequences, about an eighth observed once, and the top ten hold approximately 11%. Sequences were obtained from blood, either unsorted or a sorted T cell fraction (not recorded which). Receptors were obtained from a female donor with ankylosing spondylitis or in good health (not recorded which).

This clonotype was picked up many times. V is TRBV4-1 and J is TRBJ2-2; the D call may be TRBD1 or TRBD2 (6 bases each). V was clipped by 1 base and J by 7 bases, with 13 bases between them. CDR1 MGHRA and CDR2 YSYEKL come from the germline V gene. The CDR3 is 15 amino acids. CDR3 in amino acids: CASSQVGRGLGELFF. CDR3 in DNA: TGCGCCAGCAGCCAAGTAGGACGGGGGCTCGGGGAGCTGTTTTTT.

As for this clonotype: At one end the junction does not follow the germline gene, possibly because of a read error. The chain is built from TRBV24-1 and TRBJ2-3; 7 bases align to TRBD2. CDR3 length equals 17 residues. From germline, CDR1 is KGHDR and CDR2 SFDVKD. The CDR3 protein is CATNDPGRAASTDTQYF. CDR3 sequence (DNA): TGTGCCACCAATGATCCGGGGAGGGCGGCCAGCACAGATACGCAGTATTTT.

The chain uses TRBV2 and TRBJ2-1; 7 nucleotides line up with TRBD1. Germline V CDR1 and CDR2: SNHLY, FYNNEI. The CDR3 totals 15 residues. Losses at the gene ends were 6 bases for V and 4 bases for J; bases not matched to a gene: 9. This chain's CDR3 is CASSLDRARYNEQFF. The CDR3 nucleotides read TGTGCCAGCAGCCTCGACAGGGCCCGATACAATGAGCAGTTCTTC.